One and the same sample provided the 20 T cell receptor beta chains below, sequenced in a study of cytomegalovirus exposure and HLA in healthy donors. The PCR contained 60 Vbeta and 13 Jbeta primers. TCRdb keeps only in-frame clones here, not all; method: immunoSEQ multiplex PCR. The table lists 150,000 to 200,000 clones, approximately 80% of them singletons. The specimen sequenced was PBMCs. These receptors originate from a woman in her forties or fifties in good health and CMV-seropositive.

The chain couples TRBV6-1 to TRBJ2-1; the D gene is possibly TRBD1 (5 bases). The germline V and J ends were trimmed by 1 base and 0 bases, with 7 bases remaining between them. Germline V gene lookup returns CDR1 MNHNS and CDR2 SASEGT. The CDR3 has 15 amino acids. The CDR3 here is CASSEEGISYNEQFF. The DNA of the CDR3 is TGTGCCAGCAGTGAAGAGGGGATCTCCTACAATGAGCAGTTCTTC.

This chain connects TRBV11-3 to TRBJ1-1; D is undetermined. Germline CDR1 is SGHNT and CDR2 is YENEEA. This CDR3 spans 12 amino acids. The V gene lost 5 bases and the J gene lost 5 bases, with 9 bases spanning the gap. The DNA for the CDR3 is TGTGCCAGCAGCCCCCCGAGGACTGAAGCTTTCTTT. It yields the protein CASSPPRTEAFF.

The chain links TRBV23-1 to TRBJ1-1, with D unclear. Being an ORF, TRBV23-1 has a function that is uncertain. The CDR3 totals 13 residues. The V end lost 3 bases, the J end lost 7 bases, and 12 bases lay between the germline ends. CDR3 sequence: CASSHNRRDEAFF. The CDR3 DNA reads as TGCGCCAGCAGTCACAACCGCCGGGATGAAGCTTTCTTT.

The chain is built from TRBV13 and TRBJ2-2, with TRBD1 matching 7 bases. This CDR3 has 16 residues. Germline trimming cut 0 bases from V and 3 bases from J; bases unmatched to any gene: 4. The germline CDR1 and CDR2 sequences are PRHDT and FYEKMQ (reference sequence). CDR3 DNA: TGTGCCAGCAGCTTAGGGGACAGGCCCCACACCGGGGAGCTGTTTTTT. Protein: CASSLGDRPHTGELFF.

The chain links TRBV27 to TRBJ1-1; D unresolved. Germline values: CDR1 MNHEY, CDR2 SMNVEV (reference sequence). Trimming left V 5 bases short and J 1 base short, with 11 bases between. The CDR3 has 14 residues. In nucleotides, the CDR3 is TGTGCCAGCAGTACACTACGGGGGAACACTGAAGCTTTCTTT. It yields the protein CASSTLRGNTEAFF.

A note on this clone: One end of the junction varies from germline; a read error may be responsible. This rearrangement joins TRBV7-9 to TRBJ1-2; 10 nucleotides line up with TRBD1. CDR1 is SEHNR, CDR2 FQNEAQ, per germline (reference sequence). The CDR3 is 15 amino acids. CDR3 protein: CSSSSRTGGYYGYTF. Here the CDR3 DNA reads TGTTCCAGCAGCTCTCGGACAGGGGGATACTATGGCTACACCTTC.

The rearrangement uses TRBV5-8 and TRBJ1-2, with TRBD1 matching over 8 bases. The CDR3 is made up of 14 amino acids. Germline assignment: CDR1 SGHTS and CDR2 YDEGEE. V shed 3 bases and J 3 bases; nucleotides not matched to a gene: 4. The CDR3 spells CASSSTGAHYGYTF. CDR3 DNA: TGTGCCAGCAGCTCGACAGGGGCCCACTATGGCTACACCTTC.

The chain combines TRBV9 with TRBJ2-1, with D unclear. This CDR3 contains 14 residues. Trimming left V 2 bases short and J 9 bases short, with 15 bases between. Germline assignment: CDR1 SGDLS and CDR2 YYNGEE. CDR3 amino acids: CASSVDSGSIEQFF. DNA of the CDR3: TGTGCCAGCAGCGTCGACTCTGGGTCTATTGAGCAGTTCTTC.

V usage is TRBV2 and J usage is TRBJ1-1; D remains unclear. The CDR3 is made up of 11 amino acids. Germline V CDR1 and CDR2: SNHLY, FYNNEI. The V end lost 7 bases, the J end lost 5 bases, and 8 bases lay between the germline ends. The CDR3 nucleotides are TGTGCCAGCAATGTAGAAACTGAAGCTTTCTTT. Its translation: CASNVETEAFF.

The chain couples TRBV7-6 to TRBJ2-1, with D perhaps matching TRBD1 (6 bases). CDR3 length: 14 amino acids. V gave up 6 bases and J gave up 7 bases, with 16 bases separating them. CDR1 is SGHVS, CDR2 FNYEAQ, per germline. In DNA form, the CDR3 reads TGTGCCAGCAGAGATGGGGGCCAGTGGAATGAGCAGTTCTTC. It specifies CASRDGGQWNEQFF.

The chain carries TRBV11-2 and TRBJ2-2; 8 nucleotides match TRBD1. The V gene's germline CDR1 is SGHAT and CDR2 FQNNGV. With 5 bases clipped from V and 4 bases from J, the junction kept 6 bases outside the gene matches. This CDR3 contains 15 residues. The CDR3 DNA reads TGTGCCAGCAGCCTGACAGGGGCGCGCACCGGGGAGCTGTTTTTT. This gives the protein CASSLTGARTGELFF.

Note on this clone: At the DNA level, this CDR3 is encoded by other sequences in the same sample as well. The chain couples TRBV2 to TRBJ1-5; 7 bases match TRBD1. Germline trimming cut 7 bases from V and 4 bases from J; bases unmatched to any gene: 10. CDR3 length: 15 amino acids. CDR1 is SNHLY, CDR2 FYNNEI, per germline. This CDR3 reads CASTGASGGNQPQHF. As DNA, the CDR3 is TGTGCCAGCACGGGCGCCTCAGGGGGGAATCAGCCCCAGCATTTT.

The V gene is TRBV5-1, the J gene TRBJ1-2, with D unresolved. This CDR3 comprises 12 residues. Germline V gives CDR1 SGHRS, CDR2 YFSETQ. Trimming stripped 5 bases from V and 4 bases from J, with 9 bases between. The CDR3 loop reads CASRVPGYGYTF. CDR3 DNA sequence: TGCGCCAGCAGGGTGCCCGGCTATGGCTACACCTTC.

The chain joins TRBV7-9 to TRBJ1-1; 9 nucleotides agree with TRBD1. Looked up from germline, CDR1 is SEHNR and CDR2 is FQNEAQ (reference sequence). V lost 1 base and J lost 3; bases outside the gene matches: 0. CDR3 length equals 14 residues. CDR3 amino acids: CASSLGTGDTEAFF. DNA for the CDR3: TGTGCCAGCAGCTTAGGGACAGGGGACACTGAAGCTTTCTTT.

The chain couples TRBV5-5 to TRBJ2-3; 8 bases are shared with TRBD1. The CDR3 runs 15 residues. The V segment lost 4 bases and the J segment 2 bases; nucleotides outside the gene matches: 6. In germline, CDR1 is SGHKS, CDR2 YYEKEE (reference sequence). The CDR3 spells CASSIRQGTTDTQYF. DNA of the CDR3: TGTGCCAGCAGCATCCGACAGGGGACCACAGATACGCAGTATTTT.

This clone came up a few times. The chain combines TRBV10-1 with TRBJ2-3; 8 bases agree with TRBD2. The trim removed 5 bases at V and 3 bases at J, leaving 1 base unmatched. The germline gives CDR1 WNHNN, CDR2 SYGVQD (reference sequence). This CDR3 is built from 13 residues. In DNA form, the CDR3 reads TGCGCCAGCAGTCCTAGCGGGACAGATACGCAGTATTTT. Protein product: CASSPSGTDTQYF.

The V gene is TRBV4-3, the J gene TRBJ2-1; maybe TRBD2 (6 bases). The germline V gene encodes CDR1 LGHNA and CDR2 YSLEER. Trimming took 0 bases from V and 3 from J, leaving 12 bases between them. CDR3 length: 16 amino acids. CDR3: CASSQDSVRGYNEQFF. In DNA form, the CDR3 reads TGCGCCAGCAGCCAAGATTCTGTGCGGGGCTACAATGAGCAGTTCTTC.

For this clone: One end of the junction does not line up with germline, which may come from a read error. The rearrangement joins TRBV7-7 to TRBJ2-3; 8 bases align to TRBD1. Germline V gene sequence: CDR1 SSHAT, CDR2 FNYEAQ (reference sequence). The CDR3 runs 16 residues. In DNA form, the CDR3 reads TGTGCTAGCAGCCCTGGGACAGGTGTTGCCACAGATACGCAGTATTTT. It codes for CASSPGTGVATDTQYF.

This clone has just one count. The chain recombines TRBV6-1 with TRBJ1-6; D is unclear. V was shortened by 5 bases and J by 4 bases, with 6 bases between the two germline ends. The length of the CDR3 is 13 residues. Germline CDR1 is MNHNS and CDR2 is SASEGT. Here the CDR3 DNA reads TGTGCCAGCAGTTCTCGGTATAATTCACCCCTCCACTTT. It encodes CASSSRYNSPLHF.

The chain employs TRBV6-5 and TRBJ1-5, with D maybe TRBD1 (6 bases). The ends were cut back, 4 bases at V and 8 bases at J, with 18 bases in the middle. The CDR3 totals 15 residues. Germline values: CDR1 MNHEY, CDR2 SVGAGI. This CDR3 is CASSSVGGLEEPQHF. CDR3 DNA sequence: TGTGCCAGCAGTTCCGTAGGGGGTCTGGAAGAGCCCCAGCATTTT.